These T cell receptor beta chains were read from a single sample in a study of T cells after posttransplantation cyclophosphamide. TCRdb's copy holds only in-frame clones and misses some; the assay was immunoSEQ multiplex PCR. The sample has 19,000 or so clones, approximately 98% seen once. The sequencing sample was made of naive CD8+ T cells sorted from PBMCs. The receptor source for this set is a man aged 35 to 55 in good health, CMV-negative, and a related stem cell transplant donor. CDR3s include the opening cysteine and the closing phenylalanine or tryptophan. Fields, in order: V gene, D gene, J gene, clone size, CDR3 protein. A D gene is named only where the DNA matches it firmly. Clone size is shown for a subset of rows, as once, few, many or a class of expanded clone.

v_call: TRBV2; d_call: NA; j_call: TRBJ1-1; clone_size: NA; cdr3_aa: CASSGQLRILGTEAFF
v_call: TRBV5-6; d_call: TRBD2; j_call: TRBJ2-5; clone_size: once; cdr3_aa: CASSPPGGETQYF
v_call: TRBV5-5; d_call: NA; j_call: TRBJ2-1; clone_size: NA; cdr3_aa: CASRLGASGSEQFF
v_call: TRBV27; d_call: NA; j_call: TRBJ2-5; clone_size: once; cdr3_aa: CASSYQNQETQYF
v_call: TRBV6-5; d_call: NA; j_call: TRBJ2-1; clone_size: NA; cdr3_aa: CASRGTGYYNEQFF
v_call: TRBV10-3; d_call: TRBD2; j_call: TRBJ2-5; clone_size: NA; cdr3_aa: CAVADLAGAETQYF
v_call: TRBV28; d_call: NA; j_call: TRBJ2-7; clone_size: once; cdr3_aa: CASLTGIGASVPYEQYF
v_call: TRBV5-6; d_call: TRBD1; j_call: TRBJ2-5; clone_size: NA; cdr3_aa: CASSRPGTDEETQYF
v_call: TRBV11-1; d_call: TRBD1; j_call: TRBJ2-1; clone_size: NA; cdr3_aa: CASSLEGGAYNEQFF
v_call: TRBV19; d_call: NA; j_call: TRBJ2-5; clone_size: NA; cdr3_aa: CASSIGRTVEQYF
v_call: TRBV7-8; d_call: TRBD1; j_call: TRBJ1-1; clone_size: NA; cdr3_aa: CASSPHTGGNTEAFF
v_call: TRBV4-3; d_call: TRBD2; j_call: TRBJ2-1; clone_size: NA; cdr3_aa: CASSQGLAGAYHNEQFF
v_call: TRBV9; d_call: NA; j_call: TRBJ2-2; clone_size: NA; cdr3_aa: CASSKGVPGELFF
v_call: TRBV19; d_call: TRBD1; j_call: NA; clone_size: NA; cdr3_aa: CASSVGQGSYEQYF
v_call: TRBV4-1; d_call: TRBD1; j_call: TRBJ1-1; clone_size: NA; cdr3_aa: CASSQDMGQKGFLNTEAFF
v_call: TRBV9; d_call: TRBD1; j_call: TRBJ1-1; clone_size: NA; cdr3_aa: CASNAPGGNTEAFF
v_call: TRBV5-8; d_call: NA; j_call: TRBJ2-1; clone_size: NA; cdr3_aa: CASSPRGANNEQFF
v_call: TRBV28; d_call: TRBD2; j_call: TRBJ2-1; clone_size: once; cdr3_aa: CASSRPPGLAASYNEQFF
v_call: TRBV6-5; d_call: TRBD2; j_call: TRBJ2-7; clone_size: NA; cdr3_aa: CASSYVGGDEQYF
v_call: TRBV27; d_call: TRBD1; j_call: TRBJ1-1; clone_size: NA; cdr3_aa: CASRLQGLNTEAFF
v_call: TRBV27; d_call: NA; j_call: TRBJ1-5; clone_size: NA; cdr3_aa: CASSFGGDQPQHF
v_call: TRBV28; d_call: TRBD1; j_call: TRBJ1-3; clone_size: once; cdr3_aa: CASSRDRVLSSGNTIYF
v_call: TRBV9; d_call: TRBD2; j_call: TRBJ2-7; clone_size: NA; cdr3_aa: CASNEAGGPREQYF
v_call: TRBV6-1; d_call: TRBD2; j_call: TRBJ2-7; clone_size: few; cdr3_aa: CASSEGGGPYEQYF
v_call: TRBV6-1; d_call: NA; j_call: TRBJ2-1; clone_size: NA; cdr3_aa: CASSEEGWTEQFF
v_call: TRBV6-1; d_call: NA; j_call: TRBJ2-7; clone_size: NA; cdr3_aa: CASSATGNLYEQYF
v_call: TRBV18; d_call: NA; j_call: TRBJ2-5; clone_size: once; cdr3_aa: CASSPEMFSYSETQYF
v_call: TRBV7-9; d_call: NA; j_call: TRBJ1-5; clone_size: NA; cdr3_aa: CASSLGGTQPQHF
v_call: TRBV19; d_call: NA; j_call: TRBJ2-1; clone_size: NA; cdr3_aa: CASSIVEGLYNEQFF
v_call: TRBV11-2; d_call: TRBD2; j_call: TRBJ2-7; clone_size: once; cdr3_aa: CASSLSWELAGSYEQYF
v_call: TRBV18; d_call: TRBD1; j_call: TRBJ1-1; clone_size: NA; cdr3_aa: CASSVRGQVNTEAFF
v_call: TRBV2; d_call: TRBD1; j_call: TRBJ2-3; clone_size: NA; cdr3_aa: CASSTTGSGTDTQYF
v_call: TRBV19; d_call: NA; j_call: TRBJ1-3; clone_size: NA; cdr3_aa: CASSIDTASGNTIYF
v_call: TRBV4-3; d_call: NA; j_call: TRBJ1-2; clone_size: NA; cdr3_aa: CASSPREAANYGYTF
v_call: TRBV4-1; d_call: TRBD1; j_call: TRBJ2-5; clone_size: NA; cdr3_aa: CASSQGDRVQETQYF
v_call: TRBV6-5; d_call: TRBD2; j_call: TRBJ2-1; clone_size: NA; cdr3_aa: CASSPGTSGYNEQFF
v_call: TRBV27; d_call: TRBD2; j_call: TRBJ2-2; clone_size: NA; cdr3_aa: CASSSFSGGINTGELFF
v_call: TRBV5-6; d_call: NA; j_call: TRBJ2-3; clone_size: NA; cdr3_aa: CASSLFTASTDTQYF
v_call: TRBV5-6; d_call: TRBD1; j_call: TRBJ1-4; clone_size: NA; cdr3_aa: CASSQTGQKLFF
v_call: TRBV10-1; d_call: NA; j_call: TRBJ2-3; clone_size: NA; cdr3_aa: CASSGAGSTDTQYF
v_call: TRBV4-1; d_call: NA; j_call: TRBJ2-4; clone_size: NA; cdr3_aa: CASSQGPEDIQYF
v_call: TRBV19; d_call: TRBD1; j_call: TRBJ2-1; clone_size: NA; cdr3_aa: CASEGRTGGPNEQFF
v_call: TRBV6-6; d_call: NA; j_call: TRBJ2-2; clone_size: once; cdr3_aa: CASSYSSGPGELFF
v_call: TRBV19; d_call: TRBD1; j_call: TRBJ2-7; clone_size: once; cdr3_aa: CASSIRDSFYEQYF
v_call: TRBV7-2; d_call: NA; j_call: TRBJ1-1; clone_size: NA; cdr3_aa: CASSRTSQGVFTEAFF
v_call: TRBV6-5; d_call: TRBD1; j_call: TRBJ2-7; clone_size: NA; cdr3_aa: CASSYLAGGKYEQYF
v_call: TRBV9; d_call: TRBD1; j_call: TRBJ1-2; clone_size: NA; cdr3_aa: CASSPLGTGTAGSYGYTF
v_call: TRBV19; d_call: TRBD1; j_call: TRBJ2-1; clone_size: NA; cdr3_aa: CASSEKERTGNDNEQFF
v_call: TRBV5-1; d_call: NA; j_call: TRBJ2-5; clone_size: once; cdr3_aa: CASSIGGGEETQYF
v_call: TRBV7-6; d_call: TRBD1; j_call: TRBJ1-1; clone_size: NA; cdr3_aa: CASSPNRGTEAFF
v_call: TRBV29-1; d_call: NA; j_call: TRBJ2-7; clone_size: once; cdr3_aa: CSVEGRRPYEQYF
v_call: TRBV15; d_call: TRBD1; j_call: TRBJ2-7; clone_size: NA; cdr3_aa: CATSRAQGAYEQYF
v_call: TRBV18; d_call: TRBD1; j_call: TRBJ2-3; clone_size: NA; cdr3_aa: CASSPGQGARTDTQYF
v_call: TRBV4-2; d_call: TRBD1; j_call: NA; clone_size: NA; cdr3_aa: CASSLGQARYEQYF
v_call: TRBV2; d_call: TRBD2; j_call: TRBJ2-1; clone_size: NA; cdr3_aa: CASSGGGLEVDEQFF
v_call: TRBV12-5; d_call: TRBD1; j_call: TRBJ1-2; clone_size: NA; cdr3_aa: CASALGTGNGYTF
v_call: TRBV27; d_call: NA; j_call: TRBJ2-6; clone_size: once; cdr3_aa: CASGWSAGANVLTF
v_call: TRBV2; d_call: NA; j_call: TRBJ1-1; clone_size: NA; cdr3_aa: CARRTGVGNTEAFF
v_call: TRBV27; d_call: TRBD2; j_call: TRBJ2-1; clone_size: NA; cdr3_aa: CASSFSGTSVAEQFF
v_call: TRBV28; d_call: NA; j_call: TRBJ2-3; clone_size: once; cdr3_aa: CASSRAVSTDTQYF